A selection of T cell receptor beta chains follows, all from one sample in a study of blood T cell repertoires in COVID-19. This table comes from immunoSEQ multiplex PCR, and its TCRdb copy is limited to in-frame clones, with some not included. The data contain 200,000 to 300,000 clones, around 85% of them seen just once; the ten biggest clones take up approximately 6.2%. Input material: peripheral blood. The receptors here all came from a man aged 55 to 70 with acute or convalescent COVID-19. Both conserved end residues are part of each CDR3. Each record gives: V gene, J gene, CDR3 protein.

v_gene: TRBV7-3
j_gene: TRBJ2-3
CDR3aa: CASSLPRGLGSTDTQYF

v_gene: TRBV12-3/TRBV12-4
j_gene: TRBJ1-2
CDR3aa: CASSPVGAGYTF

v_gene: TRBV7-2
j_gene: TRBJ2-7
CDR3aa: CASSLALAGEQYF

v_gene: TRBV20-1
j_gene: TRBJ1-1
CDR3aa: CSASTGGFGEAFF

v_gene: TRBV4-2
j_gene: TRBJ1-6
CDR3aa: CASSQGRANNSPLHF

v_gene: TRBV4-1
j_gene: TRBJ1-1
CDR3aa: CASSQDLGNTEAFF

v_gene: TRBV7-2
j_gene: TRBJ1-3
CDR3aa: CASSLEGGGPFSGNTIYF

v_gene: TRBV9
j_gene: TRBJ2-7
CDR3aa: CASSPRDTVDEQYF

v_gene: TRBV11-3
j_gene: TRBJ2-1
CDR3aa: CASSLVAGRNEQFF

v_gene: TRBV11-3
j_gene: TRBJ2-3
CDR3aa: CASSPSGVRTDTQYF

v_gene: TRBV29-1
j_gene: TRBJ1-3
CDR3aa: CSANTGNTIYF

v_gene: TRBV28
j_gene: TRBJ1-1
CDR3aa: CASPPPGGRTEAFF

v_gene: TRBV9
j_gene: TRBJ1-2
CDR3aa: CASSVATGGGYGYTF

v_gene: TRBV19
j_gene: TRBJ1-1
CDR3aa: CASSIDRIKEAFF

v_gene: TRBV28
j_gene: TRBJ2-5
CDR3aa: CASKQGQPLGDQYF

v_gene: TRBV2
j_gene: TRBJ2-7
CDR3aa: CASIQAYEQYF

v_gene: TRBV5-1
j_gene: TRBJ1-1
CDR3aa: CASSGAGGRNTEAFF

v_gene: TRBV6-5
j_gene: TRBJ2-7
CDR3aa: CASSPRESYEQYF

v_gene: TRBV2
j_gene: TRBJ2-3
CDR3aa: CASIMLGVGDTQYF

v_gene: TRBV12-3/TRBV12-4
j_gene: TRBJ1-5
CDR3aa: CASSRGSQPQHF

v_gene: TRBV9
j_gene: TRBJ2-3
CDR3aa: CASSDGQSRPTDTQYF

v_gene: TRBV7-6
j_gene: TRBJ2-3
CDR3aa: CASSFRLAGAGSTDTQYF

v_gene: TRBV12-5
j_gene: TRBJ1-2
CDR3aa: CASGPTTDRGGSYTF

v_gene: TRBV2
j_gene: TRBJ2-3
CDR3aa: CASRAGGEDTQYF

v_gene: TRBV3-1/TRBV3-2
j_gene: TRBJ1-2
CDR3aa: CASSRQTWGGTGGYTF

v_gene: TRBV10-3
j_gene: TRBJ1-1
CDR3aa: CAISAGGDNTEAFF